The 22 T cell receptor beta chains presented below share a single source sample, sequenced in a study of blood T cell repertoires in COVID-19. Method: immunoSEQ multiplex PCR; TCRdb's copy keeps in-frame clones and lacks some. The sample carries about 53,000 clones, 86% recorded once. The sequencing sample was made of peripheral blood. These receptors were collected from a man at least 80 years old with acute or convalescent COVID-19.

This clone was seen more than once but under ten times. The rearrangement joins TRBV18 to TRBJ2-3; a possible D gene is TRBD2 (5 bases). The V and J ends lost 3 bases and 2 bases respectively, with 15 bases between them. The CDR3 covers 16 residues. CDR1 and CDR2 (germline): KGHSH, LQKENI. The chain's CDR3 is CASSPLLAPSTDTQYF. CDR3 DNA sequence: TGTGCCAGCTCACCCCTTCTAGCCCCCTCCACAGATACGCAGTATTTT.

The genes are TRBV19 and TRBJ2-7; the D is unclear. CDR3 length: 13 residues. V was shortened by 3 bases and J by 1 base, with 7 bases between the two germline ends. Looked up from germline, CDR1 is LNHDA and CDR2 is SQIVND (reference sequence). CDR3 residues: CASSMRVSYEQYF. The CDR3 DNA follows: TGTGCCAGTAGTATGAGAGTGTCCTACGAGCAGTACTTC. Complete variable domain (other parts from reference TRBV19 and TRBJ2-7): DGGITQSPKYLFRKEGQNVTLSCEQNLNHDAMYWYRQDPGQGLRLIYYSQIVNDFQKGDIAEGYSVSREKKESFPLTVTSAQKNPTAFYLCASSMRVSYEQYFGPGTRLTVT.

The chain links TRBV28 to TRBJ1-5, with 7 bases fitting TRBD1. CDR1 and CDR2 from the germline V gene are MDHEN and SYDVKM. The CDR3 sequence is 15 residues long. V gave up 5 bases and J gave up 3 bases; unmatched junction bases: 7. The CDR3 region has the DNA TGTGCCAGCAGTGAGGACAGGAACATCAATCAGCCCCAGCATTTT. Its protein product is CASSEDRNINQPQHF.

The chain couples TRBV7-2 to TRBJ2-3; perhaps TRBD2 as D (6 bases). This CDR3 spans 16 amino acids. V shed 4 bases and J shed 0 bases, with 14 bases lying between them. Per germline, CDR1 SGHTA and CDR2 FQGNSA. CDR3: CASSSIGGYSTDTQYF. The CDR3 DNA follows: TGTGCCAGCAGCTCAATCGGGGGATATAGCACAGATACGCAGTATTTT. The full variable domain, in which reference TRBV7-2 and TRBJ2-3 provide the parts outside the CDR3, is GAGVSQSPSNKVTEKGKDVELRCDPISGHTALYWYRQSLGQGLEFLIYFQGNSAPDKSGLPSDRFSAERTGGSVSTLTIQRTQQEDSAVYLCASSSIGGYSTDTQYFGPGTRLTVL.

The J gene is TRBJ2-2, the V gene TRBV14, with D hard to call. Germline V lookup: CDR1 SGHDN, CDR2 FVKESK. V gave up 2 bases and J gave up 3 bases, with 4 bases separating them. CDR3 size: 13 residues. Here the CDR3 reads CASSQFYTGELFF. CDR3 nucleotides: TGTGCCAGCAGCCAATTCTACACCGGGGAGCTGTTTTTT.

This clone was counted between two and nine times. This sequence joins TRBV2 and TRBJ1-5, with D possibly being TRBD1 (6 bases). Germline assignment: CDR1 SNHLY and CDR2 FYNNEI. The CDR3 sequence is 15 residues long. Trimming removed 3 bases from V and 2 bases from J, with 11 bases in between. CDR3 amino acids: CASSDRAGGNQPQHF. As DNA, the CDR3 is TGTGCCAGCAGTGATCGGGCAGGGGGCAATCAGCCCCAGCATTTT.

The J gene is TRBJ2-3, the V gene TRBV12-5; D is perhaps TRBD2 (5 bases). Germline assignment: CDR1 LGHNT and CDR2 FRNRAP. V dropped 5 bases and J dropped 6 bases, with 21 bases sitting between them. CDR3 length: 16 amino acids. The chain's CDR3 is CASGPRASFITDTQYF. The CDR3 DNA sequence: TGTGCTAGTGGTCCGAGGGCCTCTTTCATTACGGATACGCAGTATTTT.

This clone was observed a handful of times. The CDR3 nucleotides read TGTGCCAGCTCAACCCCTCGGACAGGGGTATTCGGCGAGCAGTACTTC. Translating it yields CASSTPRTGVFGEQYF. The rearrangement uses TRBV18 and TRBJ2-7, with 9 bases lining up with TRBD1. J was trimmed by 6 bases and V by 5 bases; bases with no gene match: 14. Germline V gene lookup returns CDR1 KGHSH and CDR2 LQKENI. CDR3 length equals 16 residues.

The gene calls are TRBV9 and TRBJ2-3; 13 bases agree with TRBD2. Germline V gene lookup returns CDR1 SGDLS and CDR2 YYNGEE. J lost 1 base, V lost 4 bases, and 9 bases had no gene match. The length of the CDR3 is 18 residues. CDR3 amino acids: CASSSQIGLAGGTDTQYF. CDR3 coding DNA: TGTGCCAGCAGCTCACAAATCGGACTAGCGGGGGGCACAGATACGCAGTATTTT.

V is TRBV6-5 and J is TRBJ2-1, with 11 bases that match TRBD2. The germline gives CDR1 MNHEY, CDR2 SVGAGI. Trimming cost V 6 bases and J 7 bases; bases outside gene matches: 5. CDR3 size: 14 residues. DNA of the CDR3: TGTGCCAGCAGACTAGCGGGGGCAAATAATGAGCAGTTCTTC. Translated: CASRLAGANNEQFF.

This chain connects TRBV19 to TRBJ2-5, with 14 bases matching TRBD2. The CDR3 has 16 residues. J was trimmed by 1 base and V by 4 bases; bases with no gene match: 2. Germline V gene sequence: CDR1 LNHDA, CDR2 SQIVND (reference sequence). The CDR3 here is CASSRGLAGVQETQYF. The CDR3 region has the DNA TGTGCCAGTAGTAGGGGACTAGCGGGGGTCCAAGAGACCCAGTACTTC.

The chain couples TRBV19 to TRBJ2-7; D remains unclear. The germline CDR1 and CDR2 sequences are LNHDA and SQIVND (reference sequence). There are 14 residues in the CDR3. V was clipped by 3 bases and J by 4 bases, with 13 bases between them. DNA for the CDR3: TGTGCCAGTAGTATTAGCAGCCAACAATACGAGCAGTACTTC. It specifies CASSISSQQYEQYF.

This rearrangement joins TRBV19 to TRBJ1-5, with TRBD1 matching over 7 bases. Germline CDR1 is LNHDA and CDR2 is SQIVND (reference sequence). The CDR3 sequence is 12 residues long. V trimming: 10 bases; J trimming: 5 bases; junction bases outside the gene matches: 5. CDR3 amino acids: CATRQGDQPQHF. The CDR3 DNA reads TGTGCCACCAGACAGGGCGATCAGCCCCAGCATTTT.

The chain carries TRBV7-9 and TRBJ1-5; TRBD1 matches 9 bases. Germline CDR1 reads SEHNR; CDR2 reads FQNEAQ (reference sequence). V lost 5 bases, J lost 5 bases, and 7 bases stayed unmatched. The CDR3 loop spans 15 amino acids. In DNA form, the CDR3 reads TGTGCCAGCAGCACCACCGACAGGGGGGATCAGCCCCAGCATTTT. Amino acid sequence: CASSTTDRGDQPQHF.

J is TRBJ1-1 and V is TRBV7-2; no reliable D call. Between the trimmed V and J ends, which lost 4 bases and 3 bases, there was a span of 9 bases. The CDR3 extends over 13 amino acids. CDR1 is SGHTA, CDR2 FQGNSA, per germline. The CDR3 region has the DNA TGTGCCAGCAGCTCCCAAAAATACACTGAAGCTTTCTTT. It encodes CASSSQKYTEAFF.

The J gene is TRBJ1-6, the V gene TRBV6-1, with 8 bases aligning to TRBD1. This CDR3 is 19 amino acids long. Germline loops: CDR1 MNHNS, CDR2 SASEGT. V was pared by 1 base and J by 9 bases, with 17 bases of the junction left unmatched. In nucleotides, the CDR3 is TGTGCCAGCAGTGAAGTTAGGACAGGGAGTTTGAATATCTTTTCACCCCTCCACTTT. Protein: CASSEVRTGSLNIFSPLHF.

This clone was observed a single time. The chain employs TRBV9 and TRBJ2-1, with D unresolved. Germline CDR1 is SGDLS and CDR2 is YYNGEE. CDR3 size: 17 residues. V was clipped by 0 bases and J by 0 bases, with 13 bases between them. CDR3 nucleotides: TGTGCCAGCAGCGTAGAGTCTGGTATACTCTCCTACAATGAGCAGTTCTTC. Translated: CASSVESGILSYNEQFF.

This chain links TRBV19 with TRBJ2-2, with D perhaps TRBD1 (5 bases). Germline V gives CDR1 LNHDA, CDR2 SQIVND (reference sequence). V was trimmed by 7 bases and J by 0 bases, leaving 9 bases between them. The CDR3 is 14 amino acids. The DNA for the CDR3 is TGTGCCAGTACCGACAGCGCGAACACCGGGGAGCTGTTTTTT. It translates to CASTDSANTGELFF.

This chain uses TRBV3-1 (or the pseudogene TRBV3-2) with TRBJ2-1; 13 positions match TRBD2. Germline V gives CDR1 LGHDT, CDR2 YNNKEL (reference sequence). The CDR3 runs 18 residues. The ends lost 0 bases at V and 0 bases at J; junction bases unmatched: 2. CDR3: CASSQEGLAGSSYNEQFF. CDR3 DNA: TGTGCCAGCAGCCAAGAGGGACTAGCGGGAAGCTCCTACAATGAGCAGTTCTTC.

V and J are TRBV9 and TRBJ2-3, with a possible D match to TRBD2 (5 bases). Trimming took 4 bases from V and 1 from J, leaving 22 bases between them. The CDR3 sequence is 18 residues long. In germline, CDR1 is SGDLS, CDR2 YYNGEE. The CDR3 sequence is CASSPTYRAAPGTDTQYF. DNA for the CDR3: TGTGCCAGCAGCCCCACTTACCGAGCGGCACCCGGCACAGATACGCAGTATTTT.

In DNA form, the CDR3 reads TGTGCCAGCTCACCCGGACAGGCGCGGGAGACCCAGTACTTC. It translates to CASSPGQARETQYF. The chain carries TRBV18 and TRBJ2-5, with 7 bases aligning to TRBD1. Per the germline V gene, CDR1 is KGHSH and CDR2 is LQKENI. The CDR3 totals 14 residues. V was clipped by 3 bases and J by 5 bases; unmatched bases: 6. Full variable domain (remainder filled in from reference TRBV18 and TRBJ2-5): NAGVMQNPRHLVRRRGQEARLRCSPMKGHSHVYWYRQLPEEGLKFMVYLQKENIIDESGMPKERFSAEFPKEGPSILRIQQVVRGDSAAYFCASSPGQARETQYFGPGTRLLVL.

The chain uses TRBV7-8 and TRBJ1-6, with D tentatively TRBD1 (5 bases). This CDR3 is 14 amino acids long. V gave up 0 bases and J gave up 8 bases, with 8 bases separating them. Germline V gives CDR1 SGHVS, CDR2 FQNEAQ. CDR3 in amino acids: CASSLAGGDSPLHF. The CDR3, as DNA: TGTGCCAGCAGCTTAGCGGGGGGGGATTCACCCCTCCACTTT.